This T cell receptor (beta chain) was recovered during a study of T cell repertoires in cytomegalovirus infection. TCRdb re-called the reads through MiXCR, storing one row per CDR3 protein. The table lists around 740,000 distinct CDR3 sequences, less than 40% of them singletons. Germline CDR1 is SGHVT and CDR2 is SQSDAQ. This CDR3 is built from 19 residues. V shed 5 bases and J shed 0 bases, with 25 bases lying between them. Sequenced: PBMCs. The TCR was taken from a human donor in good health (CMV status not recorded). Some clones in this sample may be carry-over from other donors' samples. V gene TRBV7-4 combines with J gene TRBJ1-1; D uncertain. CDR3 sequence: CASSLRARGARGLNTEAFF. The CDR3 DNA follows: TGTGCCAGCAGCCTACGGGCCCGAGGTGCTAGAGGTCTGAACACTGAAGCTTTCTTT.